This TCR beta chain was observed in a study of Tregs in tolerant kidney transplant recipients. About this clone: The antigen is undetermined.

The study, taken as a whole, reports: No direct test of biological reproducibility was done here. Activated donor B cell expansion appeared to reveal the most relevant donor-specific TCRbeta repertoire. Findings come from small patient numbers and require larger validation.

The method was immunoSEQ multiplex PCR; TCRdb's version includes in-frame clones alone and lacks a portion of them. The sample yields 200,000 to 300,000 clones, roughly 80% seen once. CD4+CD25+CD127- Tregs, CD4+CD25- non-Tregs, CD4 and CD8 cells were sorted. Germline loops: CDR1 KGHSH, CDR2 LQKENI. There are 12 residues in the CDR3. V lost 3 bases and J lost 4, with 5 bases in between. Source material: CD4+ T cells from blood. The J gene is TRBJ2-3, the V gene TRBV18, with D unresolved. The receptor's source is a human donor in good health. CDR3 nucleotide sequence: TGTGCCAGCTCACCTATTTCAGATACGCAGTATTTT. Translating it yields CASSPISDTQYF.